The 26 T cell receptor beta chains presented below share a single source sample, sequenced in a study of CD8+ T cells in alopecia areata. RNA extraction was followed by reverse transcription into cDNA, which acted as the sequencing template. Sequencing used immunoSEQ multiplex PCR; TCRdb keeps in-frame clones, though not all of them. The data contain some 130,000 clones, about 50% of them seen just once; the ten biggest clones take up around a sixth. This material consisted of CD8+ T cells sorted from blood, taken at week 0. These receptor sequences come from a human donor with alopecia areata.

CDR3 protein: CASRESDRDTDTEAFF. The CDR3 DNA is TGTGCCAGCAGGGAGTCGGACCGGGACACCGACACTGAAGCTTTCTTT. This chain joins TRBV27 and TRBJ1-1, with D possibly being TRBD1 (6 bases). This CDR3 is 16 amino acids long. Germline CDR1 reads MNHEY; CDR2 reads SMNVEV (reference sequence). The germline V and J ends were trimmed by 6 bases and 3 bases, with 20 bases remaining between them.

This clone was counted only a few times. The genes are TRBV29-1 and TRBJ2-5, with unresolved D. The CDR3 consists of 12 residues. Germline values: CDR1 SQVTM, CDR2 ANQGSEA. V lost 7 bases and J 5 bases, leaving 14 bases between the germline ends. CDR3 in amino acids: CSANGREETQYF. As DNA, the CDR3 is TGCAGCGCCAATGGCCGAGAGGAGACCCAGTACTTC. Drawing the rest from reference TRBV29-1 and TRBJ2-5, the complete variable domain is SAVISQKPSRDICQRGTSLTIQCQVDSQVTMMFWYRQQPGQSLTLIATANQGSEATYESGFVIDKFPISRPNLTFSTLTVSNMSPEDSSIYLCSANGREETQYFGPGTRLLVL.

V gene TRBV27 combines with J gene TRBJ1-1; D gene unclear. The CDR3 has 14 amino acids. Germline V lookup: CDR1 MNHEY, CDR2 SMNVEV (reference sequence). The V end lost 3 bases, the J end lost 1 base, and 9 bases lay between the germline ends. Here the CDR3 DNA reads TGTGCCAGCAGTTTGGAGCCGAGGAACACTGAAGCTTTCTTT. Translating it yields CASSLEPRNTEAFF.

The gene calls are TRBV7-9 and TRBJ1-6, with D possibly being TRBD1 (5 bases). Germline CDR1 reads SEHNR; CDR2 reads FQNEAQ (reference sequence). The CDR3 has 14 amino acids. Trimming took off 0 bases at V and 11 bases at J, with 11 bases between the two ends. CDR3 bases: TGTGCCAGCAGCTTAGCGGGGGAGGGGCCACCCCTCCACTTT. This gives the protein CASSLAGEGPPLHF.

The chain has TRBV11-2 and TRBJ2-3; D may match TRBD1 or TRBD2 (5 bases each). V lost 7 bases and J lost 5, with 22 bases in between. In germline, CDR1 is SGHAT, CDR2 FQNNGV. This CDR3 has 16 residues. CDR3 sequence (DNA): TGTGCCAGCACCGTCAGGGAGCGCCTTCAGGGAGATACGCAGTATTTT. Its translation: CASTVRERLQGDTQYF.

This clone was picked up one time. The J gene is TRBJ1-2, the V gene TRBV9; weak D call: TRBD1 (6 bases). CDR1 SGDLS and CDR2 YYNGEE come from the germline V gene. Trimming cost V 4 bases and J 4 bases, with 20 bases left between them. The CDR3 is 16 residues long. CDR3 nucleotides: TGTGCCAGCAGCTTGGCAGGGGTTGAGGAGGGCTATGGCTACACCTTC. It is translated as CASSLAGVEEGYGYTF.

The chain carries TRBV30 and TRBJ2-5; no reliable D call. Germline CDR1 and CDR2: GTSNPN and SVGIG (reference sequence). V shed 2 bases and J shed 5 bases, with 21 bases lying between them. The CDR3 runs 16 residues. CDR3 amino acids: CAWSIPRFPEPETQYF. In nucleotides, the CDR3 is TGTGCCTGGAGTATCCCACGTTTCCCGGAACCGGAGACCCAGTACTTC.

Concerning this clone: Other DNA sequences in the same sample also yield this CDR3. The rearrangement links TRBV29-1 to TRBJ1-1; D ambiguous. The CDR3 runs 11 residues. V lost 3 bases and J lost 1, with 3 bases in between. Germline V gene sequence: CDR1 SQVTM, CDR2 ANQGSEA. CDR3 coding DNA: TGCAGCGTTGAGGCGAACACTGAAGCTTTCTTT. This gives the protein CSVEANTEAFF.

This clone has just a few counts. The chain recombines TRBV7-3 with TRBJ1-5; 9 bases map to TRBD1. With 5 bases clipped from V and 2 bases from J, the junction kept 16 bases outside the gene matches. This CDR3 has 19 residues. CDR1 SGHTA and CDR2 FQGTGA come from the germline V gene. This CDR3 reads CASSTRTGEDRNRNQPQHF. In nucleotides, the CDR3 is TGTGCCAGCAGCACCCGGACAGGGGAAGATCGCAATCGCAATCAGCCCCAGCATTTT.

The sample holds a few counts of this clone. The chain is built from TRBV5-4 and TRBJ2-4; a possible D gene is TRBD1 (6 bases). Germline V gene sequence: CDR1 SGHNT, CDR2 YYREEE (reference sequence). This CDR3 region has 11 residues. V dropped 3 bases and J dropped 9 bases, with 7 bases sitting between them. For the CDR3, the DNA is TGTGCCAGCAGCTCGGACAGCATTCAGTACTTC. Translation: CASSSDSIQYF. Variable domain in full (rest from reference TRBV5-4 and TRBJ2-4): ETGVTQSPTHLIKTRGQQVTLRCSSQSGHNTVSWYQQALGQGPQFIFQYYREEENGRGNFPPRFSGLQFPNYSSELNVNALELDDSALYLCASSSDSIQYFGAGTRLSVL.

V and J are TRBV9 and TRBJ1-6, with a possible D match to TRBD1 (5 bases). This CDR3 comprises 14 residues. Per the germline V gene, CDR1 is SGDLS and CDR2 is YYNGEE. V was pared by 6 bases and J by 5 bases, with 12 bases between. In DNA, the CDR3 is TGTGCCAGCACCCAAGGAGGGGATAATTCACCCCTCCACTTT. It codes for CASTQGGDNSPLHF. Supplemented by reference TRBV9 and TRBJ1-6, the full variable domain reads DSGVTQTPKHLITATGQRVTLRCSPRSGDLSVYWYQQSLDQGLQFLIQYYNGEERAKGNILERFSAQQFPDLHSELNLSSLELGDSALYFCASTQGGDNSPLHFGNGTRLTVT.

The chain couples TRBV13 to TRBJ2-5, with D tentatively TRBD2 (5 bases). V was cut by 5 bases and J by 2 bases, with 6 bases left in between. This CDR3 contains 12 residues. The germline CDR1 and CDR2 sequences are PRHDT and FYEKMQ (reference sequence). This chain's CDR3 is CASSREQETQYF. CDR3 coding DNA: TGTGCCAGCAGCAGGGAGCAAGAGACCCAGTACTTC. Based on the CDR3 plus reference TRBV13 and TRBJ2-5, the full variable domain is AAGVIQSPRHLIKEKRETATLKCYPIPRHDTVYWYQQGPGQDPQFLISFYEKMQSDKGSIPDRFSAQQFSDYHSELNMSSLELGDSALYFCASSREQETQYFGPGTRLLVL.

The V call is TRBV7-9, the J call TRBJ2-7; perhaps TRBD2 as D (5 bases). Trimming took off 4 bases at V and 2 bases at J, with 15 bases between the two ends. Germline CDR1 SEHNR, CDR2 FQNEAQ (reference sequence). CDR3 size: 15 residues. The CDR3 bases are TGTGCCAGCAGCTCCGCCGTGTCGGGGACCTACGAGCAGTACTTC. Translating it yields CASSSAVSGTYEQYF.

The chain combines TRBV30 with TRBJ2-1; D unclear. The CDR3 loop spans 13 amino acids. The germline CDR1 and CDR2 sequences are GTSNPN and SVGIG (reference sequence). Trimming removed 0 bases from V and 7 bases from J, with 10 bases in between. The CDR3 coding sequence is TGTGCCTGGAGTGTGGCCAGACCTAATGAGCAGTTCTTC. Protein sequence: CAWSVARPNEQFF.

The chain couples TRBV19 to TRBJ2-1; 7 bases align to TRBD1. Looked up from germline, CDR1 is LNHDA and CDR2 is SQIVND (reference sequence). The ends lost 8 bases at V and 4 bases at J; junction bases unmatched: 5. The length of the CDR3 is 13 residues. In nucleotides, the CDR3 is TGTGCCAGTTCCCGGGACAGATACAATGAGCAGTTCTTC. It codes for CASSRDRYNEQFF.

The rearrangement uses TRBV6-1 and TRBJ1-2; unclear D gene. The CDR3 loop spans 13 amino acids. Deletions cut 5 bases from V and 0 bases from J, with 7 bases between. Germline CDR1 is MNHNS and CDR2 is SASEGT. The DNA of the CDR3 is TGTGCCAGCAGTTCTCTAGCTAACTATGGCTACACCTTC. This codes for CASSSLANYGYTF.

V usage is TRBV5-6 and J usage is TRBJ2-7; 9 bases are shared with TRBD2. CDR1 and CDR2 (germline): SGHDT, YYEEEE. CDR3 length equals 13 residues. Losses at the gene ends were 4 bases for V and 7 bases for J; bases not matched to a gene: 6. The CDR3 here is CASSLGLAQEQYF. DNA of the CDR3: TGTGCCAGCAGCCTGGGACTAGCTCAGGAGCAGTACTTC.

The rearrangement links TRBV4-2 to TRBJ2-7; D unresolved. The CDR3 covers 14 residues. Germline CDR1 reads LGHNA; CDR2 reads YNFKEQ. V shed 7 bases and J shed 2 bases, with 15 bases lying between them. CDR3 sequence reads: CASTPTRGAYEQYF. Here the CDR3 DNA reads TGTGCCAGCACCCCCACGAGAGGAGCCTACGAGCAGTACTTC.

The chain couples TRBV29-1 to TRBJ1-2; no firm D call. Germline CDR1 is SQVTM and CDR2 is ANQGSEA. There are 13 residues in the CDR3. Trimming removed 5 bases at V and 5 bases at J, with 15 bases between. CDR3 bases: TGCAGCGTTACCCGGGGTATCAGTTATGGCTACACCTTC. This translates into CSVTRGISYGYTF.

CDR3 residues: CASSDGALGKNTEAFF. The CDR3 DNA reads TGTGCCAGCAGCGACGGGGCATTGGGAAAGAACACTGAAGCTTTCTTT. The chain is built from TRBV13 and TRBJ1-1; a weak D match, TRBD1 (5 bases). This CDR3 comprises 16 residues. The germline gives CDR1 PRHDT, CDR2 FYEKMQ (reference sequence). V was pared by 5 bases and J by 1 base, with 17 bases between.

V gene TRBV4-1 combines with J gene TRBJ1-1; 8 bases match TRBD1. The germline gives CDR1 MGHRA, CDR2 YSYEKL. Germline trimming cut 3 bases from V and 6 bases from J; bases unmatched to any gene: 6. The CDR3 totals 14 residues. CDR3 sequence: CASSHHGQGPEAFF. As DNA, the CDR3 is TGCGCCAGCAGCCATCACGGACAGGGCCCTGAAGCTTTCTTT.

The chain joins TRBV25-1 to TRBJ2-7; no firm D call. This CDR3 has 11 residues. The ends were cut back, 4 bases at V and 2 bases at J, with 3 bases in the middle. Germline V gene lookup returns CDR1 MGHDK and CDR2 SYGVNS. CDR3 protein: CASSGTYEQYF. The DNA for the CDR3 is TGTGCCAGCAGTGGGACCTACGAGCAGTACTTC.

This clone was recorded only once. The CDR3 DNA is TGTGCCAGCAGCTTAATCTCAGGAGGCACAGATACGCAGTATTTT. It translates to CASSLISGGTDTQYF. The gene calls are TRBV11-2 and TRBJ2-3; the D is unclear. Germline V gene sequence: CDR1 SGHAT, CDR2 FQNNGV. CDR3 length equals 15 residues. V lost 2 bases and J lost 1, with 10 bases in between. Supplemented by reference TRBV11-2 and TRBJ2-3, the full variable domain reads EAGVAQSPRYKIIEKRQSVAFWCNPISGHATLYWYQQILGQGPKLLIQFQNNGVVDDSQLPKDRFSAERLKGVDSTLKIQPAKLEDSAVYLCASSLISGGTDTQYFGPGTRLTVL.

The chain links TRBV7-9 to TRBJ1-6; TRBD1 agrees at 8 bases. Germline assignment: CDR1 SEHNR and CDR2 FQNEAQ (reference sequence). V lost 1 base and J lost 10; bases outside the gene matches: 6. The CDR3 contains 15 residues. The CDR3 loop reads CASSLDRTGRSPLHF. The CDR3 DNA is TGTGCCAGCAGCTTAGATCGGACAGGGAGGTCACCCCTCCACTTT. Variable domain in full (rest from reference TRBV7-9 and TRBJ1-6): DTGVSQNPRHKITKRGQNVTFRCDPISEHNRLYWYRQTLGQGPEFLTYFQNEAQLEKSRLLSDRFSAERPKGSFSTLEIQRTEQGDSAMYLCASSLDRTGRSPLHFGNGTRLTVT.

CDR3 sequence: CASSSKYSNQPQHF. CDR3 nucleotide sequence: TGTGCCAGCAGCTCTAAGTATAGCAATCAGCCCCAGCATTTT. This chain uses TRBV7-9 with TRBJ1-5; D is unclear. The V end was cut by 4 bases, the J end by 0 bases, with 7 bases between. This CDR3 comprises 14 residues. Looked up from germline, CDR1 is SEHNR and CDR2 is FQNEAQ (reference sequence).

CDR3 amino acids: CASSFGVNEQFF. CDR3 nucleotides: TGTGCCAGCAGCTTTGGTGTCAATGAGCAGTTCTTC. The rearrangement joins TRBV7-9 to TRBJ2-1; D ambiguous. There are 12 residues in the CDR3. Germline loops: CDR1 SEHNR, CDR2 FQNEAQ (reference sequence). V lost 3 bases and J lost 6, with 6 bases in between.